The subject of this entry is one T cell receptor (beta chain). What it binds is unknown. The data stem from a study of T cell repertoires in cytomegalovirus infection. Overall study: Use of recently identified HLA-C-restricted and well-studied HLA-B-restricted CMV epitopes was part of the study.

Study-wide points: Cumulative frequency of public TCR beta families picked out carriers of CMV plus the relevant HLA. In two of eight donors, the top clonotype was HLA-C-restricted CMV-specific.

This CDR3 is built from 18 residues. V trimming: 3 bases; J trimming: 2 bases; junction bases outside the gene matches: 13. The germline V gene has CDR1 KGHSH and CDR2 LQKENI. Each CDR3 protein is one row after TCRdb ran MiXCR on the reads. The data show approximately 990,000 distinct CDR3 sequences, with approximately 31% seen just once and about an eighth held by the top ten. The sequence was obtained from a human donor in good health (CMV status not recorded). Some clones in this sample may be carry-over from other donors' samples. V is TRBV18 and J is TRBJ2-1, with TRBD1 identical over 7 bases. Sequencing used cultured CD8+ T cells from PBMCs, obtained from culture after CMV antigen stimulation. The CDR3 bases are TGTGCCAGCTCACCTCCCTACGTAGGGGGCGACCCCTACAATGAGCAGTTCTTC. It translates to CASSPPYVGGDPYNEQFF.